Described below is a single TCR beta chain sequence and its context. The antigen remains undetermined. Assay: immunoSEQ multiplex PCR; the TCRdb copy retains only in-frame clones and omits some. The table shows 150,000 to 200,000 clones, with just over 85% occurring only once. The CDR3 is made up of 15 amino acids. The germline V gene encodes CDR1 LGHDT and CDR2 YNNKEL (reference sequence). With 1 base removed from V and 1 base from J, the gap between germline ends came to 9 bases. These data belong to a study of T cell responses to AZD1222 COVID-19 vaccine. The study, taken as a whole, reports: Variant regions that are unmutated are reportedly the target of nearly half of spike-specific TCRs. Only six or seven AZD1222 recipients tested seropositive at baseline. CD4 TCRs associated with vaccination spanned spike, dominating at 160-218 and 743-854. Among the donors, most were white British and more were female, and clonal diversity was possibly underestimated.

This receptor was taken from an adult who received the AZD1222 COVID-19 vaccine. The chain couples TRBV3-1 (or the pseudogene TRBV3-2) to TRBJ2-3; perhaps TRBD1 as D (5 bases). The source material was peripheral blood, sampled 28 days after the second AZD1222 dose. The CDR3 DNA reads TGTGCCAGCAGCCAAGGGGTCAGGGGCACAGATACGCAGTATTTT. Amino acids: CASSQGVRGTDTQYF.